This T cell receptor (beta chain) was documented in a study of T cell clonality in common variable immunodeficiency. With V trimmed by 0 bases and J by 4 bases, 7 bases remained unmatched. This CDR3 contains 15 residues. Germline CDR1 reads DFQATT; CDR2 reads SNEGSKA (reference sequence). CVID and control samples used equivalent genomic DNA input. Here immunoSEQ multiplex PCR was the method, and the copy in TCRdb shows in-frame clones only, minus some. Observed in the sample are under 45,000 clones, none of them singletons. Donors gave 5 to 8 ml heparinized peripheral whole blood. This clone was seen repeatedly, ten times or more. Antigen specificity is unknown. The observed sequence ends 3 residues before the CDR3 terminus, with the missing tail filled in from the germline J gene. General study results and limits: Fewer deletions and N-nucleotide insertions were reportedly seen in common variable immunodeficiency TCR beta sequences. CVID subjects shared fewer TCRbeta clones than healthy controls did.

Sample: peripheral blood mononuclear cells. This receptor was obtained from a person between 18 and 69 years old in good health. V usage is TRBV20-1 and J usage is TRBJ2-5; 8 bases fit TRBD2. The DNA read from the CDR3 is TGCAGTGCTAGAGACTCGGGACTAGATTTAGAGACC. This codes for CSARDSGLDLET. The entire CDR3 protein reads CSARDSGLDLETQYF.